The clone carrying this T cell receptor beta chain was detected ten times or more. The antigen remains unidentified. The CDR3 has 15 amino acids. Germline V gives CDR1 SGHVS, CDR2 FNYEAQ. The V end lost 1 base, the J end lost 4 bases, and 14 bases lay between the germline ends. Then a second PCR, running roughly 7 to 12 cycles, was carried out with a sample-barcoded 5' primer and a J-beta primer mix. Sequencing of every sample gave 2.5 million or more CDR3-containing paired-end reads. Each CDR3 protein is one row after TCRdb ran MiXCR on the 5' RACE reads. The table includes 900,000 to 950,000 distinct CDR3 sequences, almost 30% detected once. The data belong to a study of blood T cells in healthy people across ages. Study details: About one barcoded TCR beta cDNA was captured per two T cells. Study-wide results and limits: In these data, TCR beta diversity tracked strongly with naive T cell percentage.

These data were likewise used in another study, on T cells of mothers and their children.

The sequenced material came from blood. This TCR was sampled from a woman in her forties in good health. The chain employs TRBV7-6 and TRBJ2-7; perhaps D is TRBD1 or TRBD2 (5 bases each). The CDR3: CASSLEGATGYEQYF. Written as DNA, the CDR3 is TGTGCCAGCAGCTTAGAAGGGGCGACGGGGTACGAGCAGTACTTC. Full variable domain (missing parts from reference TRBV7-6 and TRBJ2-7): GAGVSQSPRYKVTKRGQDVALRCDPISGHVSLYWYRQALGQGPEFLTYFNYEAQQDKSGLPNDRFSAERPEGSISTLTIQRTEQRDSAMYRCASSLEGATGYEQYFGPGTRLTVT.